This paragraph covers one T cell receptor (beta chain) sequence. No antigen is known for it. PCR primers comprised 60 Vbeta and 13 Jbeta primers. The table came from immunoSEQ multiplex PCR; TCRdb's copy has only in-frame clones and leaves some out. Found here are 150,000 to 200,000 clones, 75% to 90% of them singletons; the top ten hold around 0.91%. The sample is drawn from a study of cytomegalovirus exposure and HLA in healthy donors. Study-level points and caveats: Cytomegalovirus-associated TCR beta chains were listed, numbering 150 to 200. A later analysis showed that HLA-associated TCR beta chains had undergone more clonal expansion than equally common others. In vitro work confirmed that a few CMV-associated chains recognize CMV antigens.

CDR1 MNHEY and CDR2 SMNVEV come from the germline V gene (reference sequence). CDR3 length equals 17 residues. Unmatched junction bases numbered 17, after V lost 5 bases and J lost 7 bases. This TCR was sampled from a girl aged 2-10 years in good health and CMV-seropositive. The sample comprised PBMCs. This chain connects TRBV27 to TRBJ1-2, with 9 positions matching TRBD1. CDR3 protein: CASSPRGGTGMGSGYTF. CDR3 DNA: TGTGCCAGCAGTCCAAGGGGGGGGACAGGGATGGGTTCTGGCTACACCTTC.